This T cell receptor (beta chain) was sequenced for a study of CD8 T cells in ankylosing spondylitis. Germline-derived CDR1 and CDR2 are SGHTA and FQGNSA. The V gene lost 2 bases and the J gene lost 9 bases, with 8 bases spanning the gap. The CDR3 extends over 12 amino acids. General study points: It appeared that ankylosing spondylitis blood was characterized by a TCR beta motif of fewer than ten highly homologous variants.

MiXCR was run by TCRdb on the 5' RACE reads, yielding one entry per CDR3 protein. The sample carries over 200,000 distinct CDR3 sequences, approximately 16% recorded once. This clonotype has only a few counts. Its specificity is not known. The TCR comes from a male donor with ankylosing spondylitis. Sequencing was carried out using blood, either unsorted or a sorted T cell fraction (not recorded which). V gene TRBV7-2 combines with J gene TRBJ2-1; D unresolved. This chain's CDR3 is CASSLKQAEQFF. The CDR3 region has the DNA TGTGCCAGCAGCTTAAAGCAGGCTGAGCAGTTCTTC.